Listed below are T cell receptor beta chains from one sample, sequenced in a study of blood T cell repertoires in COVID-19. The repertoire was sequenced with immunoSEQ multiplex PCR; TCRdb's copy has only in-frame clones and lacks some. The data show more than 150,000 clones, with about 88% seen just once and around 6.5% held by the top ten. Sequencing input: PBMCs or T cells enriched from blood (not recorded which). The receptors stem from a woman in her 50s who had recovered from COVID-19. Each CDR3 is given with its conserved first and last residue. D genes are given only for firm matches. Some rows mark clone size as missing; the rest say once, few, many or name a class of expanded clone.

length: 15
D: .
V: TRBV29-1
J: TRBJ2-1
size: few
DNA: TGCAGCGTCGTAACGGTTGGAACGGGCTACAATGAGCAGTTCTTC
CDR3: CSVVTVGTGYNEQFF

length: 14
D: .
V: TRBV11-2
J: TRBJ1-1
size: .
DNA: TGTGCCAGCAGCTTAAGTTCGACAGCCACTGAAGCTTTCTTT
CDR3: CASSLSSTATEAFF

length: 19
D: .
V: TRBV3-1/TRBV3-2
J: TRBJ1-5
size: .
DNA: TGTGCCAGCAGCCAAGTCTCCCCCCACAGAGGGCGGGGTCAATTGCCCCAGCATTTT
CDR3: CASSQVSPHRGRGQLPQHF

length: 15
D: TRBD2
V: TRBV7-2
J: TRBJ2-3
size: .
DNA: TGTGCCAGCAGCTTACAGCTAGCGGGAGCAGATACGCAGTATTTT
CDR3: CASSLQLAGADTQYF

length: 13
D: .
V: TRBV6-5
J: TRBJ2-7
size: .
DNA: TGTGCCAGCAGCCAGGACTCCGCCTACGAGCAGTACTTC
CDR3: CASSQDSAYEQYF

length: 15
D: .
V: TRBV4-1
J: TRBJ1-1
size: many
DNA: TGCGCCAGCAGTCAAGAAGAGCGTTCGAACACTGAAGCTTTCTTT
CDR3: CASSQEERSNTEAFF

length: 12
D: .
V: TRBV6-5
J: TRBJ2-5
size: .
DNA: TGTGCCAGCAGTTTCGGGGGAGAGACCCAGTACTTC
CDR3: CASSFGGETQYF

length: 15
D: .
V: TRBV19
J: TRBJ1-2
size: .
DNA: TGTGCCAGTAGTGCCCCCGGGGTGTCCACATATGGCTACACCTTC
CDR3: CASSAPGVSTYGYTF

length: 13
D: .
V: TRBV7-3
J: TRBJ2-3
size: .
DNA: TGTGCCAGCAGCTTAATTTACACAGATACGCAGTATTTT
CDR3: CASSLIYTDTQYF

length: 15
D: TRBD1
V: TRBV9
J: TRBJ2-7
size: .
DNA: TGTGCCAGCAGCCCACACCTGGACAGGGGTGGTGAGCAGTACTTC
CDR3: CASSPHLDRGGEQYF

length: 11
D: .
V: TRBV2
J: TRBJ2-5
size: .
DNA: TGTGCCAGCAGTATAAAAGAGACCCAGTACTTC
CDR3: CASSIKETQYF

length: 15
D: .
V: TRBV5-1
J: TRBJ1-5
size: .
DNA: TGCGCCAGCAGCTTGGACGGGGACTATAATCAGCCCCAGCATTTT
CDR3: CASSLDGDYNQPQHF

length: 16
D: TRBD1
V: TRBV11-1
J: TRBJ1-2
size: .
DNA: TGTGCCAGCAGCCCCGTCGAGACAGGGGTAATCTATGGCTACACCTTC
CDR3: CASSPVETGVIYGYTF

length: 15
D: .
V: TRBV19
J: TRBJ1-4
size: once
DNA: TGTGCCAGTACCCCGACTCCCTCGACTAATGAAAAACTGTTTTTT
CDR3: CASTPTPSTNEKLFF

length: 18
D: TRBD1
V: TRBV3-1/TRBV3-2
J: TRBJ1-6
size: .
DNA: TGTGCCAGCAGCCTGGGACAGGGGGGAAGCTCCTATAATTCACCCCTCCACTTT
CDR3: CASSLGQGGSSYNSPLHF

length: 14
D: TRBD2
V: TRBV6-1
J: TRBJ2-5
size: .
DNA: TGTGCCAGCAGTGAAGGACGCGCGGGAGGGACCCAGTACTTC
CDR3: CASSEGRAGGTQYF